What follows describes a single T cell receptor beta chain. Its target is unknown. Expressed TCRB transcripts were sequenced because the isolated RNA had all been reverse transcribed beforehand. It was found that naive, central memory and regulatory T cell samples averaged approximately 3.5 million reads. Sequencing was performed with immunoSEQ multiplex PCR; in TCRdb, only in-frame clones are kept and a portion is missing. The sample includes hundreds of thousands of clones, over 12% seen only once; the top ten take approximately 0.024%. This entry belongs to a study of beta chain features in type 1 diabetes. Study findings and constraints: Any HLA-type effect on TCRB rearrangement remained unresolved here. A possible short-template PCR bias applies equally to patients and controls. In every one of the four CD4+ subsets, TCRB CDR3s were moderately but significantly shorter in Type 1 diabetes patients.

The V and J ends lost 1 base and 5 bases respectively, with 15 bases between them. CDR1 and CDR2 from the germline V gene are LGHNA and YSLEER. This CDR3 is built from 15 residues. V usage is TRBV4-3 and J usage is TRBJ2-7; D perhaps matches TRBD2 (6 bases). The origin of this receptor is a woman in her 40s in good health. Sequencing was carried out using naive CD4+ T cells from blood. The CDR3 region has the DNA TGCGCCAGCAGCCAAGTTGGGGGGAACTGGCACGAGCAGTACTTC. Protein sequence: CASSQVGGNWHEQYF.